The 24 T cell receptor beta chains reported below all come from one sample, sequenced in a study of post-analysis software for immune sequencing data. Presence of unique molecular identifiers characterized the TCR beta cDNA libraries. TCRdb independently ran MiXCR on the PCR reads; one entry per CDR3 protein. Found here are about 540,000 distinct CDR3 sequences, roughly 34% of them singletons; the top ten hold 6%. Overall study results and limits: TRBV5-6, TRBV5-1 and TRBV20-1 were among roughly 5 TRBV segments more frequent in patients than controls.

These TCRs are of unknown antigen specificity. The sample was blood. The receptor source for this set is a girl younger than 18 with multiple sclerosis.

This clonotype was counted only a few times. This chain links TRBV12-3 or TRBV12-4 with TRBJ1-2; no firm D call. The CDR3 is made up of 13 amino acids. V was shortened by 7 bases and J by 8 bases, with 17 bases between the two germline ends. The CDR3 DNA reads TGTGCCAGCATCTTGGACCTGATGGGCGGCTACACCTTC. This encodes CASILDLMGGYTF.

V gene TRBV5-1 combines with J gene TRBJ1-5, with D perhaps matching TRBD1 (6 bases). CDR1 is SGHRS and CDR2 is YFSETQ in the germline V gene. Trimming removed 3 bases at V and 7 bases at J, with 11 bases between. The CDR3 spans 13 residues. DNA for the CDR3: TGCGCCAGCAGCTGGCGAGGGGGACAGCCCCAGCATTTT. Protein sequence: CASSWRGGQPQHF.

This clonotype was detected only a few times. The V and J genes are TRBV7-9 and TRBJ1-1; D may be TRBD1 (5 bases). CDR1 and CDR2 from the germline V gene are SEHNR and FQNEAQ (reference sequence). CDR3 size: 16 residues. Trimming took 5 bases from V and 5 from J, leaving 21 bases between them. CDR3 residues: CASSPTVGGSKTEAFF. CDR3 in DNA: TGTGCCAGCAGCCCGACAGTCGGGGGATCAAAGACTGAAGCTTTCTTT.

The V call is TRBV7-9, the J call TRBJ2-5; 12 bases are shared with TRBD2. J lost 9 bases, V lost 5 bases, and 10 bases had no gene match. From germline, CDR1 is SEHNR and CDR2 FQNEAQ (reference sequence). The CDR3 has 15 residues. The CDR3 nucleotides are TGTGCCAGCAGCCTACTCGGGACTAGCGGGTCCCCCCAGTACTTC. As protein: CASSLLGTSGSPQYF. The entire variable domain, with the rest obtained from reference TRBV7-9 and TRBJ2-5, is as follows: DTGVSQNPRHKITKRGQNVTFRCDPISEHNRLYWYRQTLGQGPEFLTYFQNEAQLEKSRLLSDRFSAERPKGSFSTLEIQRTEQGDSAMYLCASSLLGTSGSPQYFGPGTRLLVL.

V gene TRBV20-1 combines with J gene TRBJ2-7, with D tentatively TRBD1 (5 bases). Trimming took 2 bases from V and 2 from J, leaving 16 bases between them. The CDR3 extends over 15 amino acids. Germline loops: CDR1 DFQATT, CDR2 SNEGSKA (reference sequence). In DNA form, the CDR3 reads TGCAGTGCTAGAAAATTAGGACAAGGCGCCTACGAGCAGTACTTC. Translating gives CSARKLGQGAYEQYF.

This clonotype has only a few counts. This chain connects TRBV7-3 to TRBJ1-2; D call uncertain. This CDR3 region has 14 residues. The germline gives CDR1 SGHTA, CDR2 FQGTGA. V was shortened by 4 bases and J by 4 bases, with 13 bases between the two germline ends. The CDR3 DNA reads as TGTGCCAGCAGCTCGACTCCGAGCGGCTATGGCTACACCTTC. Translation: CASSSTPSGYGYTF.

V is TRBV3-1 and J is TRBJ2-3; D remains unclear. V dropped 4 bases and J dropped 11 bases, with 22 bases sitting between them. Germline CDR1 reads LGHDT; CDR2 reads YNNKEL (reference sequence). The CDR3 is 15 residues long. CDR3 DNA: TGTGCCAGCAGCCGTCGGCCTGACTCACCACAAGGGCAGTATTTT. As protein: CASSRRPDSPQGQYF.

A few counts support this clonotype. The genes are TRBV5-1 and TRBJ1-1; D remains unclear. Trimming shortened V by 0 bases and J by 1 base, and 13 bases separated the two germline ends. The germline V gene encodes CDR1 SGHRS and CDR2 YFSETQ. The CDR3 is 16 amino acids. The CDR3 reads CASSLGPHVGNTEAFF. As DNA, the CDR3 is TGCGCCAGCAGCTTGGGACCCCACGTTGGGAACACTGAAGCTTTCTTT.

The V and J genes are TRBV20-1 and TRBJ2-5; 7 positions match TRBD1. The CDR3 is 14 amino acids. The trim removed 8 bases at V and 4 bases at J, leaving 13 bases unmatched. CDR1 is DFQATT and CDR2 is SNEGSKA in the germline V gene (reference sequence). The CDR3 DNA reads TGCAGTCCTACAAATGACAGGGAGTTAGAGACCCAGTACTTC. This gives the protein CSPTNDRELETQYF.

This sequence joins TRBV11-1 and TRBJ2-7, with TRBD1 matching 7 bases. J lost 5 bases, V lost 1 base, and 5 bases had no gene match. CDR3 length: 14 residues. Germline V lookup: CDR1 SGHAT, CDR2 FQDESV (reference sequence). For the CDR3, the DNA is TGTGCCAGCAGCTTAGGTCCAGGGGGTAACGAGCAGTACTTC. Its translation is CASSLGPGGNEQYF.

Only a few counts were recorded for this clonotype. The CDR3 loop reads CASRNSGERSYNEQFF. DNA of the CDR3: TGTGCCAGCAGAAATAGCGGGGAGCGCTCCTACAATGAGCAGTTCTTC. V and J are TRBV6-1 and TRBJ2-1; 8 positions match TRBD2. J gave up 0 bases and V 6 bases, and 7 bases lay outside the gene matches. Germline V lookup: CDR1 MNHNS, CDR2 SASEGT. The CDR3 spans 16 residues.

This clonotype came up a few times. The rearrangement links TRBV25-1 to TRBJ1-1; possibly TRBD1 for D (5 bases). Germline V gene sequence: CDR1 MGHDK, CDR2 SYGVNS. The CDR3 runs 14 residues. The V and J ends lost 0 bases and 11 bases respectively, with 16 bases between them. The CDR3 DNA reads as TGTGCCAGCAGTGAATATGGGACCGGGACGAAGGCTTTCTTT. As protein: CASSEYGTGTKAFF.

The rearrangement joins TRBV10-3 to TRBJ2-3; D not certain. V was clipped by 0 bases and J by 1 base, with 8 bases between them. CDR3 length equals 15 residues. Germline V CDR1 and CDR2: ENHRY, SYGVKD. As DNA, the CDR3 is TGTGCCATCAGTGAGTCGAGGCAGGGCACAGATACGCAGTATTTT. It yields the protein CAISESRQGTDTQYF.

The CDR3 nucleotides read TGCGCCACCCAGAGAGACGTTAACACTGAAGCTTTCTTT. This gives the protein CATQRDVNTEAFF. The chain employs TRBV5-1 and TRBJ1-1; D uncertain. V lost 9 bases and J lost 2, with 14 bases in between. Germline lookup yields CDR1 SGHRS and CDR2 YFSETQ. The CDR3 length is 13 residues.

This chain links TRBV11-2 with TRBJ2-1; 8 nucleotides agree with TRBD1. This CDR3 contains 15 residues. Germline V lookup: CDR1 SGHAT, CDR2 FQNNGV. Trimming took 0 bases from V and 4 from J; bases not matched to a gene: 2. The DNA for the CDR3 is TGTGCCAGCAGCTTAGACAGGGGGCGGTACAATGAGCAGTTCTTC. It yields the protein CASSLDRGRYNEQFF.

This clonotype has just a few counts. The chain employs TRBV20-1 and TRBJ1-2; D gene uncertain. Germline CDR1 DFQATT, CDR2 SNEGSKA (reference sequence). The CDR3 runs to 13 residues. V was shortened by 3 bases and J by 4 bases, with 12 bases between the two germline ends. The CDR3 loop is CSASAGISYGYTF. CDR3 DNA sequence: TGCAGTGCTAGTGCGGGTATAAGCTATGGCTACACCTTC.

This clonotype was picked up a small number of times. V usage is TRBV7-9 and J usage is TRBJ2-1; 9 bases align to TRBD2. This CDR3 is 14 amino acids long. Per the germline V gene, CDR1 is SEHNR and CDR2 is FQNEAQ (reference sequence). J was trimmed by 6 bases and V by 5 bases; bases with no gene match: 5. The CDR3 DNA sequence: TGTGCCAGCAGCCCTGGACTAGCGCTCAATGAGCAGTTCTTC. Its translation is CASSPGLALNEQFF.

The table lists this clonotype with a few counts. This chain connects TRBV9 to TRBJ2-5; TRBD2 matches 8 bases. Germline CDR1 and CDR2: SGDLS and YYNGEE. The CDR3 is 15 amino acids. Germline trimming cut 3 bases from V and 1 base from J; bases unmatched to any gene: 5. Here the CDR3 reads CASSASGTSQETQYF. The CDR3 region has the DNA TGTGCCAGCAGCGCATCCGGGACTAGCCAAGAGACCCAGTACTTC.

This chain uses TRBV29-1 with TRBJ2-3; D may be TRBD2 (5 bases). The CDR3 has 13 amino acids. Per the germline V gene, CDR1 is SQVTM and CDR2 is ANQGSEA. V lost 3 bases and J lost 2, with 9 bases in between. CDR3 amino acids: CSVDGGSTDTQYF. CDR3 coding DNA: TGCAGCGTTGACGGCGGGTCCACAGATACGCAGTATTTT.

The rearrangement joins TRBV28 to TRBJ2-4; 7 nucleotides agree with TRBD1. The CDR3 loop spans 16 amino acids. The V gene's germline CDR1 is MDHEN and CDR2 SYDVKM. The V segment lost 3 bases and the J segment 1 base; nucleotides outside the gene matches: 6. This CDR3 reads CASSFPTGWAKNIQYF. The CDR3 region has the DNA TGTGCCAGCAGTTTCCCGACAGGGTGGGCCAAAAACATTCAGTACTTC. The entire variable domain, with the rest obtained from reference TRBV28 and TRBJ2-4, is as follows: DVKVTQSSRYLVKRTGEKVFLECVQDMDHENMFWYRQDPGLGLRLIYFSYDVKMKEKGDIPEGYSVSREKKERFSLILESASTNQTSMYLCASSFPTGWAKNIQYFGAGTRLSVL.

This clonotype appeared a few times. The genes are TRBV5-1 and TRBJ2-1, with TRBD2 matching 13 bases. Trimming cost V 3 bases and J 5 bases; bases outside gene matches: 8. Germline assignment: CDR1 SGHRS and CDR2 YFSETQ. This CDR3 is built from 17 residues. The CDR3 region is CASSSTLTSGGHNEQFF. CDR3 coding DNA: TGCGCCAGCAGCTCTACGCTGACTAGCGGGGGGCACAATGAGCAGTTCTTC.

This clonotype has just a few counts. This sequence joins TRBV5-1 and TRBJ2-1; TRBD1 is a possible D gene (6 bases). The CDR3 is 14 amino acids. The V and J ends lost 4 bases and 9 bases respectively, with 17 bases between them. Germline CDR1 reads SGHRS; CDR2 reads YFSETQ. As DNA, the CDR3 is TGCGCCAGCAGCACGCCCGGCAGGGGCAGTGAGCAGTTCTTC. This gives the protein CASSTPGRGSEQFF.

The genes are TRBV11-1 and TRBJ2-2; D possibly corresponds to TRBD2 (7 bases). V was clipped by 5 bases and J by 4 bases, with 14 bases between them. This CDR3 has 15 residues. Germline V gene data show CDR1 as SGHAT and CDR2 as FQDESV (reference sequence). The CDR3: CASSKGGALTGELFF. The CDR3 coding sequence is TGTGCCAGCAGCAAAGGGGGGGCGCTCACCGGGGAGCTGTTTTTT.

The rearrangement uses TRBV3-1 and TRBJ2-5; D is possibly TRBD2 (5 bases). The CDR3 runs 16 residues. Deletions cut 4 bases from V and 0 bases from J, with 15 bases between. Germline lookup yields CDR1 LGHDT and CDR2 YNNKEL (reference sequence). CDR3 region: CASSLLHSEDQETQYF. The DNA for the CDR3 is TGTGCCAGCAGCCTCCTCCATAGCGAGGACCAAGAGACCCAGTACTTC.